This T cell receptor (beta chain) originates from a study of CD8 T cells in Susac syndrome. A quantity of about 0.5 to 1 ug RNA underwent reverse transcription using random hexamers. TCRdb independently ran MiXCR on the immunoSEQ multiplex PCR reads; one entry per CDR3 protein. The sample records about 140,000 distinct CDR3 sequences, approximately 95% being singletons. From blood CD8+ and CD4+ T cells, the TCR beta chain was sequenced. The TEMRA cells underwent FACS enrichment, while the CD8+ and CD4+ T cells underwent negative isolation. Broader study findings: The study conceded that its TCR sequencing and HLA analysis involved relatively few individuals.

Remarks on this clonotype: The antigen is unknown.

V lost 6 bases and J lost 7, with 19 bases in between. The CDR3 totals 16 residues. The V gene's germline CDR1 is MNHEY and CDR2 SMNVEV (reference sequence). This TCR came from a human donor with multiple sclerosis. The genes are TRBV27 and TRBJ1-6, with D possibly TRBD1 on 5 matching bases. Sample: CD4+ T cells from PBMCs. In DNA form, the CDR3 reads TGTGCCAGCAGCCGCCGAGCCGGGACGGCGAATTCACCCCTCCACTTT. It encodes CASSRRAGTANSPLHF.